This section outlines one T cell receptor beta chain sequence together with its context. The entry originates in a study of blood T cell repertoires in COVID-19. The authors' processing: The authors estimated nucleated cell counts from reference gene primer amplification. Libraries were prepared by immunoSEQ multiplex PCR; TCRdb keeps only in-frame clonotypes and omits some of them. V and J calls and clone size are copied from that table; D and trimming were computed from the DNA. The repertoire includes under 300,000 clones, about 88% of them detected once, and 0.99% sits in the top ten. V was pared by 2 bases and J by 6 bases, with 11 bases of the junction left unmatched. This CDR3 is 16 amino acids long. Germline V CDR1 and CDR2: WSHSY, SAAADI.

This receptor was obtained from a woman between 40 and 50 years old who had recovered from COVID-19. The sequenced sample was peripheral blood. The chain carries TRBV10-2 and TRBJ2-7; 9 nucleotides align to TRBD2. For the CDR3, the DNA is TGCGCCAGCAGTGAGAATCCTAGCGGGACTCCCCTCGAGCAGTACTTC. It codes for CASSENPSGTPLEQYF.